A single sample is the source of the 27 T cell receptor beta chains below, sequenced in a study of cytomegalovirus exposure and HLA in healthy donors. The PCR used 60 Vbeta and 13 Jbeta primers. The table came from immunoSEQ multiplex PCR; TCRdb's copy has only in-frame clones and leaves some out. Of under 150,000 clones in the sample, 82% were seen once. Specimen: PBMCs. Every receptor here comes from a woman between 18 and 30 years old in good health and CMV-seronegative.

V and J are TRBV11-3 and TRBJ1-2; D unresolved. Trimming took 5 bases from V and 2 from J, leaving 18 bases between them. CDR1 and CDR2 (germline): SGHNT, YENEEA. The CDR3 totals 16 residues. The CDR3 loop reads CASSPDKYTPNYGYTF. The CDR3 nucleotides read TGTGCCAGCAGCCCAGACAAATATACCCCAAACTATGGCTACACCTTC. Using reference TRBV11-3 and TRBJ1-2 for the parts outside the CDR3, the full variable domain is EAGVVQSPRYKIIEKKQPVAFWCNPISGHNTLYWYLQNLGQGPELLIRYENEEAVDDSQLPKDRFSAERLKGVDSTLKIQPAELGDSAVYLCASSPDKYTPNYGYTFGSGTRLTVV.

The CDR3 DNA follows: TGTGCCAGTAGTCTCTACAGCGGTACCAACTATGGCTACACCTTC. As protein: CASSLYSGTNYGYTF. The chain couples TRBV19 to TRBJ1-2; D not certain. The V end lost 5 bases, the J end lost 2 bases, and 15 bases lay between the germline ends. CDR1 and CDR2 (germline): LNHDA, SQIVND (reference sequence). This CDR3 contains 15 residues.

The chain links TRBV27 to TRBJ1-1, with 8 bases aligning to TRBD1. Germline values: CDR1 MNHEY, CDR2 SMNVEV (reference sequence). Losses at the gene ends were 4 bases for V and 7 bases for J; bases not matched to a gene: 8. This CDR3 contains 14 residues. The CDR3, as DNA: TGTGCCAGCAGTTGGAACAGGGGGAATGTTGAAGCTTTCTTT. This gives the protein CASSWNRGNVEAFF.

V usage is TRBV5-1 and J usage is TRBJ1-1, with D perhaps matching TRBD1 (6 bases). Germline V CDR1 and CDR2: SGHRS, YFSETQ. The V gene lost 4 bases and the J gene lost 5 bases, with 12 bases spanning the gap. The CDR3 covers 13 residues. The CDR3 coding sequence is TGCGCCAGCAGCGCAACAGGGAGTACTGAAGCTTTCTTT. This sequence encodes CASSATGSTEAFF.

The chain is built from TRBV27 and TRBJ2-1; TRBD2 matches 11 bases. CDR1 and CDR2 from the germline V gene are MNHEY and SMNVEV (reference sequence). V trimming: 7 bases; J trimming: 7 bases; junction bases outside the gene matches: 12. CDR3 size: 16 residues. This CDR3 reads CASIPIAGGPGNEQFF. The CDR3 DNA reads TGTGCCAGCATCCCTATAGCGGGAGGGCCTGGTAATGAGCAGTTCTTC.

The rearrangement uses TRBV7-2 and TRBJ2-7; the match to TRBD2 covers 7 bases. CDR1 is SGHTA and CDR2 is FQGNSA in the germline V gene. The CDR3 is 13 residues long. V shed 4 bases and J 2 bases; nucleotides not matched to a gene: 2. DNA for the CDR3: TGTGCCAGCAGCTGGGACTACCCCTACGAGCAGTACTTC. This translates into CASSWDYPYEQYF.

This clone was detected once. This same CDR3 is encoded by further DNA sequences in the sample. V and J are TRBV7-2 and TRBJ1-4, with 7 bases aligning to TRBD1. Germline-derived CDR1 and CDR2 are SGHTA and FQGNSA. Trimming at V came to 5 bases and at J to 5 bases, leaving 2 bases not matched to a gene. The CDR3 consists of 13 residues. DNA of the CDR3: TGTGCCAGCAGCCTGGGACAGAATGAAAAACTGTTTTTT. It specifies CASSLGQNEKLFF.

This clone was seen more than once but under ten times. The chain couples TRBV2 to TRBJ2-6; D uncertain. Trimming shortened V by 4 bases and J by 1 base, and 8 bases separated the two germline ends. CDR3 size: 15 residues. Germline V gene data show CDR1 as SNHLY and CDR2 as FYNNEI. CDR3 loop: CASSGRLSGANVLTF. CDR3 sequence (DNA): TGTGCCAGCAGTGGCAGGCTTTCTGGGGCCAACGTCCTGACTTTC.

This clone was recorded a few times. This chain connects TRBV6-1 to TRBJ1-1, with 7 bases aligning to TRBD1. V lost 5 bases and J lost 0; bases outside the gene matches: 3. Germline V gene lookup returns CDR1 MNHNS and CDR2 SASEGT. This CDR3 comprises 14 residues. The CDR3 loop reads CASSRGGLNTEAFF. DNA for the CDR3: TGTGCCAGCAGTAGAGGGGGCCTGAACACTGAAGCTTTCTTT.

The V and J genes are TRBV11-1 and TRBJ1-2; D is perhaps TRBD1 (5 bases). Trimming left V 1 base short and J 4 bases short, with 7 bases between. CDR1 is SGHAT and CDR2 is FQDESV in the germline V gene (reference sequence). The CDR3 runs to 13 residues. The CDR3 spells CASSLGTPYGYTF. The CDR3 region has the DNA TGTGCCAGCAGCTTAGGGACACCCTATGGCTACACCTTC. The complete variable domain, with remaining parts taken from reference TRBV11-1 and TRBJ1-2, reads EAEVAQSPRYKITEKSQAVAFWCDPISGHATLYWYRQILGQGPELLVQFQDESVVDDSQLPKDRFSAERLKGVDSTLKIQPAELGDSAMYLCASSLGTPYGYTFGSGTRLTVV.

This clone was picked up a small number of times. The rearrangement uses TRBV11-2 and TRBJ1-4, with D maybe TRBD1 (5 bases). CDR1 SGHAT and CDR2 FQNNGV come from the germline V gene. The length of the CDR3 is 15 residues. Trimming took 5 bases from V and 5 from J, leaving 15 bases between them. CDR3 loop: CASSPPGLQNEKLFF. CDR3 bases: TGTGCCAGCAGCCCGCCGGGACTACAGAATGAAAAACTGTTTTTT. The complete variable domain, with remaining parts taken from reference TRBV11-2 and TRBJ1-4, reads EAGVAQSPRYKIIEKRQSVAFWCNPISGHATLYWYQQILGQGPKLLIQFQNNGVVDDSQLPKDRFSAERLKGVDSTLKIQPAKLEDSAVYLCASSPPGLQNEKLFFGSGTQLSVL.

This clone was counted between two and nine times. This rearrangement joins TRBV6-1 to TRBJ2-7; TRBD1 might be the D (5 bases). In germline, CDR1 is MNHNS, CDR2 SASEGT. V shed 8 bases and J shed 3 bases, with 14 bases lying between them. CDR3 length: 13 amino acids. DNA for the CDR3: TGTGCCAGCCAGGGCTATAAGGGCTACGAGCAGTACGTC. Protein sequence: CASQGYKGYEQYV.

The chain uses TRBV7-8 and TRBJ2-7, with D possibly TRBD1 on 6 matching bases. Looked up from germline, CDR1 is SGHVS and CDR2 is FQNEAQ. The CDR3 sequence is 13 residues long. The V and J ends lost 5 bases and 2 bases respectively, with 10 bases between them. CDR3 amino acids: CASSPDSTYEQYV. CDR3 DNA sequence: TGTGCCAGCAGCCCGGACAGTACCTACGAGCAGTACGTC.

This clone was observed a handful of times. The chain links TRBV6-6 to TRBJ1-5; 9 nucleotides align to TRBD1. There are 14 residues in the CDR3. Germline loops: CDR1 MNHNY, CDR2 SVGAGI (reference sequence). J was trimmed by 5 bases and V by 6 bases; bases with no gene match: 5. In DNA, the CDR3 is TGTGCCAGCAGGAAACAGGGGGCTGATCAGCCCCAGCATTTT. It translates to CASRKQGADQPQHF.

V usage is TRBV6-5 and J usage is TRBJ1-1; D ambiguous. Trimming shortened V by 6 bases and J by 4 bases, and 18 bases separated the two germline ends. The CDR3 sequence is 15 residues long. CDR1 is MNHEY, CDR2 SVGAGI, per germline. In DNA form, the CDR3 reads TGTGCCAGCAGCATCGGCCACCGAGCAGGCACTGAAGCTTTCTTT. Its translation is CASSIGHRAGTEAFF.

The CDR3 spells CASSLGGITYEQYV. Here the CDR3 DNA reads TGTGCCAGCAGCTTGGGAGGGATTACCTACGAGCAGTACGTC. The J gene is TRBJ2-7, the V gene TRBV7-2; 7 positions match TRBD2. The V segment lost 3 bases and the J segment 2 bases; nucleotides outside the gene matches: 4. From germline, CDR1 is SGHTA and CDR2 FQGNSA. CDR3 length equals 14 residues.

The chain uses TRBV7-9 and TRBJ1-1; 9 nucleotides align to TRBD1. Per the germline V gene, CDR1 is SEHNR and CDR2 is FQNEAQ (reference sequence). The CDR3 totals 16 residues. V lost 5 bases to trimming and J lost 0 bases; unmatched junction nucleotides: 7. The CDR3 loop is CASSPGTGLVNTEAFF. CDR3 nucleotides: TGTGCCAGCAGCCCCGGGACAGGGTTGGTGAACACTGAAGCTTTCTTT.

V is TRBV14 and J is TRBJ2-7; D is ambiguous. This CDR3 has 12 amino acids. V dropped 4 bases and J dropped 4 bases, with 8 bases sitting between them. Germline CDR1 is SGHDN and CDR2 is FVKESK. CDR3 loop: CASSPIGYEQYF. The CDR3 DNA reads as TGTGCCAGCAGCCCAATCGGGTACGAGCAGTACTTC. The full variable domain, rest sourced from reference TRBV14 and TRBJ2-7, is EAGVTQFPSHSVIEKGQTVTLRCDPISGHDNLYWYRRVMGKEIKFLLHFVKESKQDESGMPNNRFLAERTGGTYSTLKVQPAELEDSGVYFCASSPIGYEQYFGPGTRLTVT.

The rearrangement links TRBV10-3 to TRBJ2-1, with 7 bases matching TRBD1. V dropped 8 bases and J dropped 6; count of bases not matched to a gene: 4. Germline CDR1 is ENHRY and CDR2 is SYGVKD. This CDR3 contains 12 residues. CDR3: CAIGTVLNEQFF. CDR3 bases: TGTGCCATCGGGACAGTTCTCAATGAGCAGTTCTTC.

V usage is TRBV30 and J usage is TRBJ2-2; TRBD1 matches 8 bases. V shed 3 bases, J shed 5 bases, and the junction held 5 bases outside the gene matches. From germline, CDR1 is GTSNPN and CDR2 SVGIG (reference sequence). The CDR3 length is 14 residues. The CDR3 DNA follows: TGTGCCTGGAGGGGCAGGGGGCCTACCGGGGAGCTGTTTTTT. Amino acid sequence: CAWRGRGPTGELFF.

V gene TRBV5-6 combines with J gene TRBJ1-5, with 9 nucleotides matching TRBD1. The V and J ends lost 3 bases and 6 bases, in that order; junction bases with no gene match: 4. The germline V gene encodes CDR1 SGHDT and CDR2 YYEEEE. The CDR3 has 14 amino acids. CDR3 sequence (DNA): TGTGCCAGCAGCTCGGACAGGGGAAGTCAGCCCCAGCATTTT. Protein: CASSSDRGSQPQHF.

V usage is TRBV9 and J usage is TRBJ1-1; D uncertain. CDR1 is SGDLS, CDR2 YYNGEE, per germline. The CDR3 contains 12 residues. V lost 3 bases and J 8 bases, leaving 11 bases between the germline ends. The CDR3 region has the DNA TGTGCCAGCAGCGACGGTCGATGGGAAGCTTTCTTT. Translation gives CASSDGRWEAFF.

The J gene is TRBJ2-3, the V gene TRBV27; TRBD2 aligns across 7 bases. Germline V gene sequence: CDR1 MNHEY, CDR2 SMNVEV (reference sequence). The CDR3 runs 13 residues. The ends lost 0 bases at V and 6 bases at J; junction bases unmatched: 0. The CDR3 sequence is CASSLSGGDTQYF. In DNA, the CDR3 is TGTGCCAGCAGTTTATCCGGGGGGGATACGCAGTATTTT.

The chain couples TRBV2 to TRBJ1-3; possibly TRBD1 for D (5 bases). There are 16 residues in the CDR3. Germline assignment: CDR1 SNHLY and CDR2 FYNNEI. V was cut by 3 bases and J by 3 bases, with 15 bases left in between. The CDR3: CASSDIYRLSGNTIYF. In DNA, the CDR3 is TGTGCCAGCAGTGATATTTACAGGCTAAGTGGAAACACCATATATTTT. The full variable domain, rest sourced from reference TRBV2 and TRBJ1-3, is EPEVTQTPSHQVTQMGQEVILRCVPISNHLYFYWYRQILGQKVEFLVSFYNNEISEKSEIFDDQFSVERPDGSNFTLKIRSTKLEDSAMYFCASSDIYRLSGNTIYFGEGSWLTVV.

In nucleotides, the CDR3 is TGTGCCTGGTCAACCAGGGGGGATACGCAGTATTTT. Translated, it gives CAWSTRGDTQYF. The chain employs TRBV30 and TRBJ2-3; TRBD1 agrees at 7 bases. In germline, CDR1 is GTSNPN, CDR2 SVGIG (reference sequence). V gave up 5 bases and J gave up 6 bases; unmatched junction bases: 5. This CDR3 is 12 amino acids long.

This rearrangement joins TRBV6-1 to TRBJ2-7, with D perhaps matching TRBD2 (6 bases). CDR1 MNHNS and CDR2 SASEGT come from the germline V gene. This CDR3 comprises 15 residues. Trimming pared 5 bases from V and 7 bases from J, leaving 21 bases between. The CDR3 here is CASSTNPGLPLEQYF. The CDR3 DNA reads as TGTGCCAGCAGTACCAACCCGGGACTTCCCTTAGAGCAGTACTTC.

The chain carries TRBV18 and TRBJ2-1; 13 bases align to TRBD2. Germline V gene data show CDR1 as KGHSH and CDR2 as LQKENI. Germline trimming cut 3 bases from V and 0 bases from J; bases unmatched to any gene: 5. The CDR3 sequence is 18 residues long. Here the CDR3 reads CASSPGTSGKSSYNEQFF. In nucleotides, the CDR3 is TGTGCCAGCTCACCCGGGACTAGCGGGAAGAGCTCCTACAATGAGCAGTTCTTC.